The rows below give T cell receptor beta chains drawn from one sample of a study of blood T cell repertoires in COVID-19. Some clones are missing from TCRdb's copy, which holds only in-frame ones; the method was immunoSEQ multiplex PCR. The sample shows a few hundred thousand clones, about 87% of them seen only once. Material: peripheral blood. The source is a woman aged 65 to 85 with active or convalescent COVID-19. The CDR3 runs from the conserved cysteine through the conserved F or W. The order of the fields is D gene, J gene, V gene, clone size, CDR3 DNA, CDR3 protein. The D gene is left open where the match is weak. The size entry is marked missing in some rows and otherwise reads once, few, many or a size class.

>TRBD2|TRBJ2-7|TRBV5-5|NA
TGTGCCAGCAGCTTCATGACTAGCGGAGCCTACGAGCAGTACTTC
CASSFMTSGAYEQYF
>NA|TRBJ2-2|TRBV9|NA
TGTGCCAGCAGTGGAGGCGGGGTAATAACCGGGGAGCTGTTTTTT
CASSGGGVITGELFF
>NA|TRBJ1-3|TRBV5-4|NA
TGTGCCAGCAGCTTAGCCAGGACTTTCTCTGGAAACACCATATATTTT
CASSLARTFSGNTIYF
>TRBD1|TRBJ1-3|TRBV19|NA
TGTGCCAGTAGTACCGGGACAGGGCTAACTGGAAACACCATATATTTT
CASSTGTGLTGNTIYF
>TRBD2|TRBJ2-5|TRBV5-6|NA
TGTGCCAGCAGCTTGGAGGGAGGGTGGACAGAGACCCAGTACTTC
CASSLEGGWTETQYF
>NA|TRBJ1-1|TRBV6-5|NA
TGTGCCAGCAGTTACCAGGGTGAATACACTGAAGCTTTCTTT
CASSYQGEYTEAFF
>TRBD2|TRBJ2-7|TRBV7-9|once
TGTGCCAGCACCAACGGGGAGGGCTACGAGCAGTACTTC
CASTNGEGYEQYF
>NA|TRBJ1-6|TRBV27|NA
TGTGCCAGCAGTCCACTCGGTTCACCCCTCCACTTT
CASSPLGSPLHF
>NA|TRBJ2-2|TRBV11-2|NA
TGTGCCAGCAGCTTGGGGGGAGAGGGCACCGGGGAGCTGTTTTTT
CASSLGGEGTGELFF
>NA|TRBJ2-7|TRBV11-2|NA
TGTGCCAGCAGCTTAGCCAACAGGGTCCGGGACGAGCAGTACTTC
CASSLANRVRDEQYF
>NA|TRBJ2-7|TRBV5-1|NA
TGCGCCAGCAGCTTAATACAGGGTTACGAGCAGTACTTC
CASSLIQGYEQYF
>NA|TRBJ2-2|TRBV18|NA
TGTGCCAGCTCACCGCGGGGAGGCGCCGGGGAGCTGTTTTTT
CASSPRGGAGELFF
>TRBD1|TRBJ2-1|TRBV4-3|NA
TGCGCCAGCAGCCAAGTAAGATATCAGGCAGGGGGCATCTTC
CASSQVRYQAGGIF
>NA|TRBJ1-2|TRBV7-8|NA
TGTGCCAGCAGCTCGAGATCTAACTTAAACTATGGCTACACCTTC
CASSSRSNLNYGYTF
>NA|TRBJ1-5|TRBV29-1|NA
TGCAGCGTCCTGGACAGCCCAAATCAGCCCCAGCATTTT
CSVLDSPNQPQHF
>TRBD1|TRBJ2-7|TRBV24-1|NA
TGTGCCACCAGTGCCGGGACAGGGCACTCCTACGAGCAGTACTTC
CATSAGTGHSYEQYF
>NA|TRBJ1-4|TRBV6-5|NA
TGTGCCAGTTATCGGGGTACGGCTAATGAAAAACTGTTTTTT
CASYRGTANEKLFF
>NA|TRBJ1-5|TRBV6-5|NA
TGTGCCACTTCGGAGGGTCTCGGAAGGATTCAGCCCCAGCATTTT
CATSEGLGRIQPQHF
>TRBD1|TRBJ1-2|TRBV18|once
TGTGCCAGCTCACCCTTGGACAGGGACTATGGCTACACCTTC
CASSPLDRDYGYTF
>NA|TRBJ1-3|TRBV5-1|NA
TGCGCCAGCAGTGCCGTGGCGGGTTCCGGAAACACCATATATTTT
CASSAVAGSGNTIYF
>TRBD1|TRBJ2-7|TRBV11-2|NA
TGTGCCAGCAGCAGACAGGGCCAGGGTAGTTTCACCTACGAGCAGTACTTC
CASSRQGQGSFTYEQYF
>NA|TRBJ2-2|TRBV19|NA
TGTGCCAGTAGGAAACAGTCATCAACCGGGGAGCTGTTTTTT
CASRKQSSTGELFF
>NA|TRBJ1-5|TRBV6-5|NA
TGTGCCAGCTCTCCAAGGGGTTCCAATCAGCCCCAGCATTTT
CASSPRGSNQPQHF
>NA|TRBJ1-5|TRBV27|NA
TGTGCCAGCAGTTTTGCGGGGCCTCAGCCCCAGCATTTT
CASSFAGPQPQHF
>NA|TRBJ1-5|TRBV2|NA
TGTGCCAGCAGTGGGGGGGGAATCAATCAGCCCCAGCATTTT
CASSGGGINQPQHF
>TRBD2|TRBJ2-3|TRBV7-9|NA
TGTGCCAGCAGCTCCGGACTAGCGGGGGATGGCACAGATACGCAGTATTTT
CASSSGLAGDGTDTQYF
>TRBD2|TRBJ2-1|TRBV5-5|NA
TGTGCCAGCAGCTTCACGGGGGGAGGGTACAATGAGCAGTTCTTC
CASSFTGGGYNEQFF
>NA|TRBJ1-2|TRBV9|NA
TGTGCCAGCAGCACTACAGCCCCGCCGTACCCGGGGGGAGTTGGTGGCTACACCTTC
CASSTTAPPYPGGVGGYTF
>TRBD2|TRBJ2-1|TRBV6-2/TRBV6-3|once
TGTGCCAGCAGTCCACGTAGCGGGGGAGCGTACAATGAGCAGTTCTTC
CASSPRSGGAYNEQFF
>NA|TRBJ1-3|TRBV9|NA
TGTGCCAGCAGCGTAGTGGCGGGGTCAGGAAACACCATATATTTT
CASSVVAGSGNTIYF
>TRBD1|TRBJ1-1|TRBV11-2|once
TGTGCCAGCAGCGGGACAGGGGGCGTGGACACTGAAGCTTTCTTT
CASSGTGGVDTEAFF
>TRBD2|TRBJ2-1|TRBV6-5|NA
TGTGCCAGCAGGGCTAGCGGGGGGGATTACAATGAGCAGTTCTTC
CASRASGGDYNEQFF
>NA|TRBJ2-3|TRBV9|NA
TGTGCCAGCAGCCTCCTGCCCGAAGGGGCAGATACGCAGTATTTT
CASSLLPEGADTQYF
>NA|TRBJ2-5|TRBV27|NA
TGTGCCAGCATTGATTTGCGGGGCGTGGAGACCCAGTACTTC
CASIDLRGVETQYF
>TRBD2|TRBJ2-7|TRBV27|once
TGTGCCAGCAGTTCGGGGGGATCCTACGAGCAGTACTTC
CASSSGGSYEQYF
>TRBD1|TRBJ2-7|TRBV9|NA
TGTGCCAGCAGTGACGGACAGGGGAATCCCTACGAGCAGTACTTC
CASSDGQGNPYEQYF
>NA|TRBJ1-1|TRBV28|NA
TGTGCCAGCATAGGTAGGGGGGGAGGCACTGAAGCTTTCTTT
CASIGRGGGTEAFF
>TRBD1|TRBJ1-6|TRBV19|NA
TGTGCCAGTAGGGAAAGGGGACAGGCAAATTCACCCCTCCACTTT
CASRERGQANSPLHF
>TRBD1|TRBJ1-6|TRBV18|NA
TGTGCCAGCTCACCCCCGGGACAGACCAATTCACCCCTCCACTTT
CASSPPGQTNSPLHF
>NA|TRBJ2-6|TRBV11-3|NA
TGTGCCAGCAGCTTACGGGGTGGGGCCAACGTCCTGACTTTC
CASSLRGGANVLTF
>NA|TRBJ2-2|TRBV5-1|NA
TGCGCCAGCAGCCCCCACCCGGACAATACCGGGGAGCTGTTTTTT
CASSPHPDNTGELFF
>TRBD1|TRBJ2-2|TRBV6-2/TRBV6-3|few
TGTGCCAGCAGTCGGGATAACAGGGGTGCCGGGGAGCTGTTTTTT
CASSRDNRGAGELFF
>TRBD2|TRBJ2-7|TRBV27|NA
TGTGCCAGCAGTTACCTGTCTGGGATAGCGGGGTCCCCCTACGAGCAGTACTTC
CASSYLSGIAGSPYEQYF
>NA|TRBJ1-2|TRBV28|NA
TGTGCCAGCAGTTTCGGTACAGCTAACTATGGCTACACCTTC
CASSFGTANYGYTF
>NA|TRBJ1-5|TRBV15|NA
TGTGCCACCAGCTTAACGAACGGGATTCAGCCCCAGCATTTT
CATSLTNGIQPQHF
>TRBD1|TRBJ1-6|TRBV15|NA
TGTGCCACCCAGGACAGGCCGAATTCACCCCTCCACTTT
CATQDRPNSPLHF
>TRBD1|TRBJ1-1|TRBV2|NA
TGTGCCAGATCAGGGGGCGCGGACCGGGAAACTGAAGCTTTCTTT
CARSGGADRETEAFF
>TRBD1|TRBJ2-7|TRBV19|once
TGTGCCAGTAGGCGACAGGGGGCTCTCTACGAGCAGTACTTC
CASRRQGALYEQYF
>NA|TRBJ2-2|TRBV2|NA
TGTGCCAGCAGCCCTCTGATAGCAACCGGGGAGCTGTTTTTT
CASSPLIATGELFF
>NA|TRBJ1-3|TRBV11-2|NA
TGTGCCAGCAGCTTTCGGGACACCCCGATAGGCTCTGGAAACACCATATATTTT
CASSFRDTPIGSGNTIYF
>NA|TRBJ2-1|TRBV6-4|NA
TGTGCCAGCAGCCCGGGACATAGATCCTCCAAGGAGCAGTTCTTC
CASSPGHRSSKEQFF
>TRBD1|TRBJ1-1|TRBV9|NA
TGTGCCAGCAGCGTAGACCACAGGGGAGGGAACACTGAAGCTTTCTTT
CASSVDHRGGNTEAFF
>NA|TRBJ2-7|TRBV7-6|many
TGTGCCAGCAGCCCGATAACTGTCTCCTACGAGCAGTACTTC
CASSPITVSYEQYF
>TRBD2|TRBJ2-5|TRBV7-2|NA
TGTGCCAGCAGCTCCCAGCTCCTAGCGGGGGGCGCCCCCCGGACCCAGTACTTC
CASSSQLLAGGAPRTQYF
>NA|TRBJ2-1|TRBV7-9|NA
TGTGCCAGCAGCCTACGAAGCCTAGCGACGGGGAATGAGCAGTTCTTC
CASSLRSLATGNEQFF